The entry below describes one T cell receptor (beta chain). Its antigen is undetermined. Donors ranged from roughly 6 to 100 years old and were healthy Caucasians in Russia. This sample stems from a study of blood T cells in healthy people across ages. Whole-study results and caveats: Roughly linear declines in TCR beta diversity per million T cells occurred with age.

The use of a sample-barcoded 5' primer and a J-beta primer mix characterized a second PCR of 7 to 11 cycles. TCRdb reprocessed the 5' RACE reads with MiXCR, giving one entry per CDR3 protein. The table has just over 800,000 distinct CDR3 sequences, roughly 60% seen once; the top ten hold around a quarter. CDR3 length: 16 amino acids. V dropped 5 bases and J dropped 0; count of bases not matched to a gene: 8. Germline CDR1 is PRHDT and CDR2 is FYEKMQ (reference sequence). The chain combines TRBV13 with TRBJ2-7; TRBD1 aligns across 9 bases. The sequence came from a man younger than 45 in good health. Sequenced material: blood. CDR3 sequence (DNA): TGTGCCAGCAGCCTAAAAGCGACAGGGGGCTCCTACGAGCAGTACTTC. Translating it yields CASSLKATGGSYEQYF.